This T cell receptor beta chain was sequenced for a study of shared clonotypes between healthy human individuals. V dropped 4 bases and J dropped 1; count of bases not matched to a gene: 1. Germline CDR1 MGHDK, CDR2 SYGVNS. The CDR3 covers 13 residues. In this sample, this clone turned up many times. Each unsorted PBMC replicate got 300 ng genomic DNA, 25,000 to 30,000 genomes. Data came from immunoSEQ multiplex PCR; TCRdb stores just in-frame clones and leaves some out. The sample holds a few hundred thousand clones; around 79% are singletons and the top ten take 9.5% to 15%. The receptor was isolated from a woman in her 40s in good health. Some clones in this sample may be carry-over from other donors' samples. Specimen: PBMCs. V usage is TRBV25-1 and J usage is TRBJ2-7, with 7 positions matching TRBD1. CDR3 sequence reads: CASSGQGSYEQYF. DNA for the CDR3: TGTGCCAGCAGTGGACAGGGATCCTACGAGCAGTACTTC.